This TCR beta chain is drawn from a study of glioma-infiltrating T cells. Study-level findings and limits: Very few CDR3 sequences were shared between tissue and blood. Gliomas, especially low-grade, showed above-expected tissue-blood divergence; non-neoplastic patients showed below.

Trimming removed 5 bases at V and 2 bases at J, with 10 bases between. The germline V gene has CDR1 LNHNV and CDR2 YYDKDF (reference sequence). The CDR3 loop spans 14 amino acids. This clonotype was counted ten times or more. Its antigen is not known. The iRepertoire nested amplicon-rescue multiplex PCR amplified TCR alpha and beta CDR3s from RNA. For one-step reverse transcription and amplification, 100-400 ng of tissue mRNA or PBMC total RNA was used. Using its own MiXCR run on the multiplex PCR reads, TCRdb lists one record per CDR3 protein. This table has approximately 93,000 distinct CDR3 sequences, approximately 39% appearing once.

This receptor was taken from a human donor with low-grade glioma or glioblastoma, undergoing nonglioma brain surgery, or in good health (not recorded which). Sequenced input: glioma tissue, nonneoplastic brain tissue, or PBMCs (not recorded which). The chain has TRBV15 and TRBJ1-5, with D possibly matching TRBD1 (5 bases). The CDR3 loop is CATSFQGGNQPQHF. CDR3 DNA sequence: TGTGCCACCAGCTTCCAGGGTGGCAATCAGCCCCAGCATTTT.